This T cell receptor (beta chain) came from a study of T-cell reconstitution after alpha-beta-depleted transplantation in children. This clonotype showed up just a few times. What it binds is unknown. Study-level points and caveats: A year had passed since transplant, and T-cell counts and diversity by then came mostly from newly produced T cells. After transplant, high TCRbeta diversity at day 60 in some patients arose from surviving recipient T cells and thymic progenitors. The origin of alpha-beta T cells about two months after transplant was reportedly several hundred expanded graft clones.

The trim removed 8 bases at V and 4 bases at J, leaving 4 bases unmatched. This CDR3 contains 13 residues. The germline V gene has CDR1 ENHRY and CDR2 SYGVKD. The authors prepared the TCRbeta library with unique molecular identifiers. TCRdb ran MiXCR on the PCR reads and lists one entry per CDR3 protein. The repertoire holds about 420,000 distinct CDR3 sequences, with roughly 16% as singletons. The V call is TRBV10-3, the J call TRBJ2-1, with 8 positions matching TRBD2. This receptor was obtained from a boy under two years old who had a stem cell transplant for Wiskott-Aldrich syndrome, so the T cells may come from the graft donor. This material consisted of PBMCs, mostly from graft donor cells, taken 360 days after TCRalphabeta/CD19-depleted stem cell transplant. As DNA, the CDR3 is TGTGCCATCGGGCTAGCGGGTTACAATGAGCAGTTCTTC. It is translated as CAIGLAGYNEQFF.